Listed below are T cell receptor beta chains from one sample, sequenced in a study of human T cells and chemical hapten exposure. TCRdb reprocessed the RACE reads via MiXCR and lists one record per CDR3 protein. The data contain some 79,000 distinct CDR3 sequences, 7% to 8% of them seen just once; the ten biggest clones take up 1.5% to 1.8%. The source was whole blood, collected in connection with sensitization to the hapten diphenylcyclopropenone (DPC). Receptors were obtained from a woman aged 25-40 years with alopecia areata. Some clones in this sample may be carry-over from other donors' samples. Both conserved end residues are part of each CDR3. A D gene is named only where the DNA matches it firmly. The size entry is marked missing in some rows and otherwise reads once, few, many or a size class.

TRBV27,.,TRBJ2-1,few,TGTGCCAGCAGTTTATCGTTGTTTACGAGCACCTACAATGAGCAGTTCTTC,CASSLSLFTSTYNEQFF
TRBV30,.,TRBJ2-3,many,TGTGCCTGGAGTGTACTGGGGGATACGCAGTATTTT,CAWSVLGDTQYF
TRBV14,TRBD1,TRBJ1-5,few,TGTGCCAGCAGCCAAGGAGGGGGCGGGCAGCCCCAGCATTTT,CASSQGGGGQPQHF
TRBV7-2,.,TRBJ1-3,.,TGTGCCAGCAGCTTGATGCCTGGAAACACCATATATTTT,CASSLMPGNTIYF
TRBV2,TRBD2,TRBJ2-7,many,TGTGCCAGCATCCCGGGAAGGACTAGCCACGAGCAGTACTTC,CASIPGRTSHEQYF
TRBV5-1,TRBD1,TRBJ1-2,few,TGCGCCAGCAGCTCCCCGAGACAGGGAAGGAGTGGCTACACCTTC,CASSSPRQGRSGYTF
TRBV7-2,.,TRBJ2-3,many,TGTGCCAGCAGCTTAGGACGGCTTTTAGATACGCAGTATTTT,CASSLGRLLDTQYF
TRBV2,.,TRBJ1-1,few,TGTGCCAGCAAATGGATCACTGAAGCTTTCTTT,CASKWITEAFF
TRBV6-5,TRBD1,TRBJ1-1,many,TGTGCCAGCAGCCCGACAGGGGGGGGGACTGAAGCTTTCTTT,CASSPTGGGTEAFF
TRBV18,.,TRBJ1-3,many,TGTGCCAGCTCACCACCGTCCGAGTCTGGAAACACCATATATTTT,CASSPPSESGNTIYF
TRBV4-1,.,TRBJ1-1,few,TGCGCCAGCAGCCAAGTAGCCCAATTTCGGGGGACTGAAGCTTTCTTT,CASSQVAQFRGTEAFF
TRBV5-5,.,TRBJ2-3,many,TGTGCCAGCAGCTTGGAAAGAGATACGCAGTATTTT,CASSLERDTQYF
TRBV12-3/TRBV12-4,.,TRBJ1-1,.,TGTGCCAGCAGTGTCGCGGGGAACACTGAAGCTTTCTTT,CASSVAGNTEAFF
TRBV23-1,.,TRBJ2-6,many,TGCGCCAGCAGTCAGCGGTCTGGGGCCAACGTCCTGACTTTC,CASSQRSGANVLTF
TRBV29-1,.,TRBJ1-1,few,TGCAGCGGACTCCAGGGGACTGAAGCTTTCTTT,CSGLQGTEAFF
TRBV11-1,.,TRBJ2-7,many,TGTGCCAGCAGCTCTAGTCCCCGGGACTACGAGCAGTACTTC,CASSSSPRDYEQYF
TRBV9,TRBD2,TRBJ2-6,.,TGTGCCAGCAGCCCCAGCGGGGGACCTGGGTCTGGGGCCAACGTCCTGACTTTC,CASSPSGGPGSGANVLTF
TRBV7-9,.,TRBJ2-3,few,TGTGCCAGCAGCCCCACGGGAGGCACAGATACGCAGTATTTT,CASSPTGGTDTQYF
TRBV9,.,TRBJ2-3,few,TGTGCCAGCAGCGTAGACGCATGGGATACGCAGTATTTT,CASSVDAWDTQYF
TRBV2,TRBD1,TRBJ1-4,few,TGTGCCAGCGCGGGACAGGGGATAGAAAAACTGTTTTTT,CASAGQGIEKLFF
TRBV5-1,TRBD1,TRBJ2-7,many,TGCGCCAGCAGCTTGGTGATGCAGGGGGGACAGGGGCCTGACTACGAGCAGTACTTC,CASSLVMQGGQGPDYEQYF
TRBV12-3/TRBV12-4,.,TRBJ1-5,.,TGTGCCAGCATTTCCGGGACACAAAATCAGCCCCAGCATTTT,CASISGTQNQPQHF
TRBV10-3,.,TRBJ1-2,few,TGTGCCATCAGTGAGTTCCTCACCGACAGGCTGGGGGACTATGGCTACACCTTC,CAISEFLTDRLGDYGYTF
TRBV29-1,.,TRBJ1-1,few,TGCAGCGTTGAAGGGGACACCACTGAAGCTTTCTTT,CSVEGDTTEAFF
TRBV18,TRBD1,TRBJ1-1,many,TGTGCCAGCTCTACAGGGGGCACTGAAGCTTTCTTT,CASSTGGTEAFF
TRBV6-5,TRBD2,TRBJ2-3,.,TGTGCCAGCAAGGAAGGCGGGGGGGTGACAGATACGCAGTATTTT,CASKEGGGVTDTQYF
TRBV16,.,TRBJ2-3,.,TGTGCCAGCAACCTTGGTGCTAGCACAGATACGCAGTATTTT,CASNLGASTDTQYF
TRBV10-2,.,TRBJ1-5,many,TGCGCCAGCAGTGACTCGGCCAGTTATCAGCCCCAGCATTTT,CASSDSASYQPQHF
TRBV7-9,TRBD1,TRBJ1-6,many,TGTGCCAGCAGCTTAGGACAGGGAAATAATTCACCCCTCCACTTT,CASSLGQGNNSPLHF
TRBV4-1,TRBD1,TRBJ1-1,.,TGCGCCAGCAGCCAATGGCCCAAAGGTACAGGGGACACTGAAGCTTTCTTT,CASSQWPKGTGDTEAFF
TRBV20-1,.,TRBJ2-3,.,TGCAGTGCTCCAGAGGCTTACACAGATACGCAGTATTTT,CSAPEAYTDTQYF
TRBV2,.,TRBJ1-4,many,TGTGCCAGCAGACGACGGGAACCCAATGAAAAACTGTTTTTT,CASRRREPNEKLFF
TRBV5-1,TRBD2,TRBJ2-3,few,TGCGCCAGCAGCTTACTAGCGGGGATCACAGATACGCAGTATTTT,CASSLLAGITDTQYF
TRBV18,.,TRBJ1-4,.,TGTGCCAGCTCACCAGCTACAACTAATGAAAAACTGTTTTTT,CASSPATTNEKLFF
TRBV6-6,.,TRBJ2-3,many,TGTGCCAGCAACCAGCGACCAGATACGCAGTATTTT,CASNQRPDTQYF
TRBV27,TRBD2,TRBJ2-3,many,TGTGCCAGCAGGTTGCGGGGGGGGTTGGGGGATACGCAGTATTTT,CASRLRGGLGDTQYF
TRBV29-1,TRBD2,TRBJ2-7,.,TGCAGCGTGGAGGGGTCGGGGGGCTACGAGCAGTACTTC,CSVEGSGGYEQYF
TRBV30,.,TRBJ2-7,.,TGTGCCTGGAGCGCATTGGGTCGTAGCTCTTCCTACGAGCAGTACTTC,CAWSALGRSSSYEQYF
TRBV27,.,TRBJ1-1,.,TGTGCCAGCATGAGGGGAGGGGTCGAGGGCACTGAAGCTTTCTTT,CASMRGGVEGTEAFF
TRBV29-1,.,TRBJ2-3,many,TGCAGCGTCACTGGGGGGCCAGATACGCAGTATTTT,CSVTGGPDTQYF
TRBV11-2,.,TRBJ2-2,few,TGTGCCAGCAGCTTAGGGGTCAGGGCGAAGGACACCGGGGAGCTGTTTTTT,CASSLGVRAKDTGELFF
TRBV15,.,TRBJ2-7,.,TGTGCCACCAGCAGAGACCGGGCCACCTACGAGCAGTACTTC,CATSRDRATYEQYF
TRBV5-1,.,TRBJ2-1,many,TGCGCCAGCAGCTTGGACAGGGCCAATGAGCAGTTCTTC,CASSLDRANEQFF
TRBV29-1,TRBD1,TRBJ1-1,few,TGCAGCGCTACCAGACAGGGGAACACTGAAGCTTTCTTT,CSATRQGNTEAFF